These 26 T cell receptor beta chains were all obtained from the same sample, sequenced in a study of cytomegalovirus exposure and HLA in healthy donors. The PCR ran on 60 Vbeta and 13 Jbeta primers. Profiling relied on immunoSEQ multiplex PCR, and the TCRdb table lists in-frame clones only, not all of them. The data hold 100,000 to 150,000 clones, with approximately 80% observed a single time. The sequenced sample consisted of PBMCs. The origin of the receptors is a man aged 35-49 years in good health and CMV-seronegative.

The chain couples TRBV4-1 to TRBJ2-4; a weak D match, TRBD2 (6 bases). CDR1 is MGHRA and CDR2 is YSYEKL in the germline V gene. Trimming took off 1 base at V and 7 bases at J, with 20 bases between the two ends. The CDR3 spans 17 residues. CDR3: CASSQATELAGPNIQYF. CDR3 nucleotide sequence: TGCGCCAGCAGCCAAGCAACAGAACTAGCAGGACCGAACATTCAGTACTTC.

The chain is built from TRBV7-3 and TRBJ2-2; the match to TRBD2 covers 14 bases. Per the germline V gene, CDR1 is SGHTA and CDR2 is FQGTGA. V lost 4 bases, J lost 7 bases, and 5 bases stayed unmatched. The CDR3 length is 16 residues. CDR3 bases: TGTGCCAGCAGCTCGGGACTAGCGGGGGAGAACGGGGAGCTGTTTTTT. Translation gives CASSSGLAGENGELFF.

The CDR3 DNA reads as TGTGCCAGCAGCGTACAGGCCCACCCGGAGACCCAGTACTTC. This translates into CASSVQAHPETQYF. The chain is built from TRBV9 and TRBJ2-5; the D is unclear. CDR3 length equals 14 residues. Germline V gene data show CDR1 as SGDLS and CDR2 as YYNGEE. V lost 1 base to trimming and J lost 5 bases, with 12 bases between them.

The chain combines TRBV4-3 with TRBJ2-7; D is perhaps TRBD1 (6 bases). This CDR3 region has 17 residues. Per germline, CDR1 LGHNA and CDR2 YSLEER. V lost 2 bases to trimming and J lost 3 bases, with 20 bases between them. The CDR3 region has the DNA TGCGCCAGCAGCCAACTAACAGGGATCGGGAATTTCTACGAGCAGTACTTC. It encodes CASSQLTGIGNFYEQYF.

V usage is TRBV19 and J usage is TRBJ1-4; D is undetermined. The CDR3 spans 15 residues. Trimming left V 10 bases short and J 4 bases short, with 19 bases between. Germline assignment: CDR1 LNHDA and CDR2 SQIVND (reference sequence). The CDR3 protein is CATSPRRASNEKLFF. The CDR3 region has the DNA TGTGCCACCTCTCCCAGGAGGGCGAGTAATGAAAAACTGTTTTTT.

This chain connects TRBV7-9 to TRBJ2-1; D is perhaps TRBD2 (6 bases). Trimming removed 8 bases from V and 8 bases from J, with 19 bases in between. Germline values: CDR1 SEHNR, CDR2 FQNEAQ (reference sequence). The CDR3 extends over 14 amino acids. The CDR3 region is CASLAGLSPDEQFF. In DNA form, the CDR3 reads TGTGCCAGCCTCGCTGGACTAAGCCCGGATGAGCAGTTCTTC.

This sequence joins TRBV6-6 and TRBJ1-5; TRBD1 aligns across 7 bases. This CDR3 has 15 amino acids. Trimming took 8 bases from V and 0 from J; bases not matched to a gene: 7. The germline V gene has CDR1 MNHNY and CDR2 SVGAGI (reference sequence). In DNA form, the CDR3 reads TGTGCCAGCCGGGACAGAAGATTTAGCAATCAGCCCCAGCATTTT. It is translated as CASRDRRFSNQPQHF.

This clone was counted between two and nine times. This chain joins TRBV4-2 and TRBJ2-3; 13 bases agree with TRBD2. Trimming cost V 5 bases and J 1 base; bases outside gene matches: 3. This CDR3 has 16 residues. The V gene's germline CDR1 is LGHNA and CDR2 YNFKEQ. Written as DNA, the CDR3 is TGTGCCAGCAGCGTTGGGACTAGCGGGGGCACAGATACGCAGTATTTT. It is translated as CASSVGTSGGTDTQYF.

V is TRBV10-2 and J is TRBJ2-7; a weak D match, TRBD1 (5 bases). This CDR3 has 14 residues. Germline CDR1 WSHSY, CDR2 SAAADI. V gave up 3 bases and J gave up 6 bases, with 15 bases separating them. The CDR3 loop reads CASSDLLQGGEQYF. The CDR3 coding sequence is TGCGCCAGCAGTGACCTTCTCCAGGGCGGCGAGCAGTACTTC.

This clone was seen just once. In DNA, the CDR3 is TGTGCCAGCAGTGAACGGAGCCCGGGGAATTCACCCCTCCACTTT. This sequence encodes CASSERSPGNSPLHF. The chain recombines TRBV6-1 with TRBJ1-6; no clear D. Trimming took 2 bases from V and 7 from J, leaving 12 bases between them. This CDR3 contains 15 residues. Germline CDR1 MNHNS, CDR2 SASEGT.

The chain employs TRBV18 and TRBJ2-2; D perhaps matches TRBD1 (6 bases). Germline V gene data show CDR1 as KGHSH and CDR2 as LQKENI. The V end was cut by 3 bases, the J end by 6 bases, with 23 bases between. This CDR3 comprises 18 residues. The CDR3 loop reads CASSPQSMTGSSSGELFF. In DNA, the CDR3 is TGTGCCAGCTCACCTCAAAGTATGACAGGCTCTTCGTCCGGGGAGCTGTTTTTT.

The chain has TRBV7-2 and TRBJ2-2; 11 bases align to TRBD2. The CDR3 spans 16 residues. Per germline, CDR1 SGHTA and CDR2 FQGNSA. Germline trimming cut 6 bases from V and 4 bases from J; bases unmatched to any gene: 7. This chain's CDR3 is CASRSPGLAVTGELFF. CDR3 DNA sequence: TGTGCCAGCAGGTCACCGGGACTAGCGGTCACCGGGGAGCTGTTTTTT. Combining the CDR3 with reference TRBV7-2 and TRBJ2-2 gives the whole variable domain GAGVSQSPSNKVTEKGKDVELRCDPISGHTALYWYRQSLGQGLEFLIYFQGNSAPDKSGLPSDRFSAERTGGSVSTLTIQRTQQEDSAVYLCASRSPGLAVTGELFFGEGSRLTVL.

This clone showed up just a few times. The chain combines TRBV29-1 with TRBJ2-1; D is unclear. V was cut by 6 bases and J by 10 bases, with 10 bases left in between. Germline values: CDR1 SQVTM, CDR2 ANQGSEA. The CDR3 is made up of 10 amino acids. The DNA of the CDR3 is TGCAGCGTCACATACCTCGAGCAGTTCTTC. Protein sequence: CSVTYLEQFF.

The V and J genes are TRBV2 and TRBJ2-3, with no clear D. The CDR3 length is 13 residues. Trimming left V 6 bases short and J 1 base short, with 8 bases between. CDR1 and CDR2 from the germline V gene are SNHLY and FYNNEI. CDR3 nucleotide sequence: TGTGCCAGCAGCGCGTTAGGCACAGATACGCAGTATTTT. Its protein is CASSALGTDTQYF.

This clone occurred a few times. This sequence joins TRBV15 and TRBJ2-6; D is ambiguous. The CDR3 has 13 residues. Germline loops: CDR1 LNHNV, CDR2 YYDKDF (reference sequence). Trimming pared 4 bases from V and 2 bases from J, leaving 3 bases between. CDR3 protein: CATSTAGANVLTF. In DNA form, the CDR3 reads TGTGCCACCAGCACAGCTGGGGCCAACGTCCTGACTTTC.

CDR3 loop: CASSLGAAIRELFF. The CDR3 DNA sequence: TGTGCCAGCAGCTTAGGTGCGGCGATCCGGGAGCTGTTTTTT. The chain recombines TRBV7-8 with TRBJ2-2, with D unclear. With 1 base removed from V and 9 bases from J, the gap between germline ends came to 12 bases. Germline V gene data show CDR1 as SGHVS and CDR2 as FQNEAQ. CDR3 length: 14 residues.

The rearrangement joins TRBV15 to TRBJ1-1; a possible D gene is TRBD1 (5 bases). Trimming shortened V by 10 bases and J by 4 bases, and 13 bases separated the two germline ends. Germline V gene data show CDR1 as LNHNV and CDR2 as YYDKDF (reference sequence). The CDR3 covers 12 residues. CDR3 DNA sequence: TGTGCCATCGGCCGGGGGGGCACTGAAGCTTTCTTT. Amino acid sequence: CAIGRGGTEAFF.

This chain joins TRBV7-8 and TRBJ1-6, with D possibly being TRBD1 (6 bases). Trimming cost V 3 bases and J 5 bases, with 11 bases left between them. CDR1 and CDR2 from the germline V gene are SGHVS and FQNEAQ. This CDR3 has 15 residues. CDR3 loop: CASSFGTQHNSPLHF. CDR3 DNA sequence: TGTGCCAGCAGCTTTGGGACACAGCATAATTCACCCCTCCACTTT.

J is TRBJ1-1 and V is TRBV5-4; 7 bases agree with TRBD1. The germline CDR1 and CDR2 sequences are SGHNT and YYREEE (reference sequence). This CDR3 region has 15 residues. V was pared by 2 bases and J by 2 bases, with 6 bases of the junction left unmatched. The CDR3 region is CASSFSGGHNTEAFF. As DNA, the CDR3 is TGTGCCAGCAGCTTTTCAGGGGGACACAACACTGAAGCTTTCTTT.

The gene calls are TRBV7-8 and TRBJ1-2, with 9 bases aligning to TRBD1. The CDR3 extends over 16 amino acids. Germline V gene lookup returns CDR1 SGHVS and CDR2 FQNEAQ. V lost 4 bases and J lost 3; bases outside the gene matches: 9. The CDR3 protein is CASSWGGQGYDYGYTF. The CDR3 DNA sequence: TGTGCCAGCAGCTGGGGTGGACAGGGGTATGACTATGGCTACACCTTC.

DNA of the CDR3: TGTGCCAGCAGCTTAGCTGGCGGGCCCACCTACGAGCAGTACTTC. Protein sequence: CASSLAGGPTYEQYF. The chain combines TRBV7-6 with TRBJ2-7; the D gene is possibly TRBD2 (5 bases). The CDR3 is 15 residues long. Trimming took 0 bases from V and 2 from J, leaving 11 bases between them. Germline lookup yields CDR1 SGHVS and CDR2 FNYEAQ. Full variable domain (outside the CDR3, taken from reference TRBV7-6 and TRBJ2-7): GAGVSQSPRYKVTKRGQDVALRCDPISGHVSLYWYRQALGQGPEFLTYFNYEAQQDKSGLPNDRFSAERPEGSISTLTIQRTEQRDSAMYRCASSLAGGPTYEQYFGPGTRLTVT.

The J gene is TRBJ2-1, the V gene TRBV9; 8 bases are a match to TRBD2. V gave up 2 bases and J gave up 9 bases; unmatched junction bases: 13. The V gene's germline CDR1 is SGDLS and CDR2 YYNGEE. The CDR3 is 16 amino acids. Here the CDR3 reads CASSVSGGGKESEQFF. The CDR3 DNA sequence: TGTGCCAGCAGCGTGTCCGGCGGGGGGAAAGAAAGTGAGCAGTTCTTC.

The chain has TRBV6-5 and TRBJ2-5, with TRBD2 identical over 11 bases. The CDR3 has 14 amino acids. Per the germline V gene, CDR1 is MNHEY and CDR2 is SVGAGI. Trimming removed 4 bases from V and 7 bases from J; junction bases left unmatched: 5. The CDR3 is CASSSPSGGRTQYF. In DNA form, the CDR3 reads TGTGCCAGCAGTTCCCCTAGCGGGGGGCGGACCCAGTACTTC.

The chain couples TRBV29-1 to TRBJ2-5, with D hard to call. The CDR3 spans 15 residues. V was trimmed by 3 bases and J by 4 bases, leaving 18 bases between them. The germline V gene encodes CDR1 SQVTM and CDR2 ANQGSEA. In DNA form, the CDR3 reads TGCAGCGTTGAGCGCTCTTCCGGCCCGGGAGAGACCCAGTACTTC. Translation gives CSVERSSGPGETQYF.

The rearrangement uses TRBV7-8 and TRBJ2-7; TRBD1 matches 8 bases. Germline values: CDR1 SGHVS, CDR2 FQNEAQ. The CDR3 runs to 14 residues. V was clipped by 6 bases and J by 4 bases; unmatched bases: 8. CDR3 amino acids: CASRDRDRTYEQYF. The CDR3 region has the DNA TGTGCCAGCAGAGACCGGGACAGGACTTACGAGCAGTACTTC.

This chain uses TRBV9 with TRBJ1-1, with D possibly TRBD1 on 6 matching bases. Germline CDR1 reads SGDLS; CDR2 reads YYNGEE. Deletions cut 3 bases from V and 4 bases from J, with 13 bases between. The CDR3 spans 14 residues. CDR3 loop: CASSESQGRTEAFF. CDR3 DNA sequence: TGTGCCAGCAGCGAGTCACAGGGACGCACTGAAGCTTTCTTT.